These T cell receptor beta chains were read from a single sample in a study of CD8+ T cells in alopecia areata. Sequencing was performed with immunoSEQ multiplex PCR; in TCRdb, only in-frame clones are kept and a portion is missing. The sample yields some 170,000 clones, 63% seen once. The sample in question was CD4+ T cells sorted from blood, obtained at week 0. The receptor source for this set is a human donor with alopecia areata. Each CDR3 is given with its conserved first and last residue. The D gene is left open where the match is weak. Size values are once, few and many counts, or a class for expanded clones, and some rows have none.

d_call: NA
cdr3_length: 16
j_call: TRBJ1-2
clone_size: NA
v_call: TRBV4-1
cdr3_nt: TGCGCCAGCAGCCAAGTAAAGGCAGGGGAGCTGCATGGCTACACCTTC
cdr3_aa: CASSQVKAGELHGYTF

d_call: NA
cdr3_length: 14
j_call: TRBJ2-5
clone_size: NA
v_call: TRBV5-1
cdr3_nt: TGCGCCAGCAGCTTTAAGGGGGGCCCGGAGACCCAGTACTTC
cdr3_aa: CASSFKGGPETQYF

d_call: NA
cdr3_length: 14
j_call: TRBJ2-1
clone_size: NA
v_call: TRBV25-1
cdr3_nt: TGTGCCAGCAGACAGCCTGACAAGTACAATGAGCAGTTCTTC
cdr3_aa: CASRQPDKYNEQFF

d_call: NA
cdr3_length: 13
j_call: TRBJ2-3
clone_size: NA
v_call: TRBV29-1
cdr3_nt: TGCAGCGTTGAGGGCCAGTTCACAGATACGCAGTATTTT
cdr3_aa: CSVEGQFTDTQYF

d_call: TRBD1
cdr3_length: 16
j_call: TRBJ2-7
clone_size: NA
v_call: TRBV6-1
cdr3_nt: TGTGCCAGCTGTGCGGCGGCGGGCCAGGGGGCCTACGAGCAGTACTTC
cdr3_aa: CASCAAAGQGAYEQYF

d_call: NA
cdr3_length: 16
j_call: TRBJ2-7
clone_size: few
v_call: TRBV4-2
cdr3_nt: TGTGCCAGCAGCCAAGATCTAGGTTTCCGATTCTACGAGCAGTACTTC
cdr3_aa: CASSQDLGFRFYEQYF

d_call: TRBD1
cdr3_length: 16
j_call: TRBJ2-7
clone_size: NA
v_call: TRBV14
cdr3_nt: TGTGCCAGCAGCCATGAACCCGGGACAGCCGCCTACGAGCAGTACTTC
cdr3_aa: CASSHEPGTAAYEQYF

d_call: NA
cdr3_length: 14
j_call: TRBJ2-5
clone_size: NA
v_call: TRBV15
cdr3_nt: TGTGCCACCAGCCCACGTCAGGGGCAAGAGACCCAGTACTTC
cdr3_aa: CATSPRQGQETQYF

d_call: NA
cdr3_length: 14
j_call: TRBJ1-2
clone_size: NA
v_call: TRBV6-6
cdr3_nt: TGTGCCAGCAGCCTACCTCAAGGGGGTTATGGCTACACCTTC
cdr3_aa: CASSLPQGGYGYTF

d_call: TRBD1
cdr3_length: 15
j_call: TRBJ1-1
clone_size: NA
v_call: TRBV15
cdr3_nt: TGTGCCACCAGCAGAGTACCCACTCCAGGGGGGACGGCTTTCTTT
cdr3_aa: CATSRVPTPGGTAFF

d_call: TRBD1
cdr3_length: 14
j_call: TRBJ1-2
clone_size: NA
v_call: TRBV4-3
cdr3_nt: TGCGCCAGCAGCCAAATCCTCCAGGGGGATGGCTACACCTTC
cdr3_aa: CASSQILQGDGYTF

d_call: TRBD1
cdr3_length: 17
j_call: TRBJ2-4
clone_size: NA
v_call: TRBV7-3
cdr3_nt: TGTGCCAGCAGCTTAGGGACAGTCGGGCCGAGGAAAAACATTCAGTACTTC
cdr3_aa: CASSLGTVGPRKNIQYF

d_call: NA
cdr3_length: 13
j_call: TRBJ1-5
clone_size: NA
v_call: TRBV30
cdr3_nt: TGTGCCTGGAGTGTACTCAGCAATCAGCCCCAGCATTTT
cdr3_aa: CAWSVLSNQPQHF

d_call: TRBD1
cdr3_length: 11
j_call: TRBJ2-7
clone_size: NA
v_call: TRBV30
cdr3_nt: TGTGCCTGGCGACAGGGGTACGAGCAGTACTTC
cdr3_aa: CAWRQGYEQYF

d_call: TRBD1
cdr3_length: 16
j_call: TRBJ1-2
clone_size: NA
v_call: TRBV27
cdr3_nt: TGTGCCAGCAGTAGGACAGGGGGCAGCGATAACTATGGCTACACCTTC
cdr3_aa: CASSRTGGSDNYGYTF